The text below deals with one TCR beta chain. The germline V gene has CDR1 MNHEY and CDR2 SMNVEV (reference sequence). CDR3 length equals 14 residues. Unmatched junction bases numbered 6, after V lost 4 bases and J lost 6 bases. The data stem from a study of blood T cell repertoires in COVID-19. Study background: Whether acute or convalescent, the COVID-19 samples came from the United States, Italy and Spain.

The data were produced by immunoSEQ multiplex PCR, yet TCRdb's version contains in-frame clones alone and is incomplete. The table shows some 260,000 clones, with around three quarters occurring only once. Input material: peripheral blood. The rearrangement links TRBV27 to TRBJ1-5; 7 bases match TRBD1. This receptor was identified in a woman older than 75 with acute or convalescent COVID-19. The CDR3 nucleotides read TGTGCCAGCAGTTCCCCCGGGACAGTTCAGCCCCAGCATTTT. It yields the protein CASSSPGTVQPQHF.